Listed below are T cell receptor beta chains from one sample, sequenced in a study of shared clonotypes between healthy human individuals. Profiled with immunoSEQ multiplex PCR; TCRdb holds only in-frame clones, not every one. This sample has millions of clones; 85% to 95% occur once, and the top ten carry around 0.13%. The sample consisted of naive CD4+ T cells sorted from blood. These receptors were obtained from a man in his late teens or twenties in good health. Each CDR3 is given with its conserved first and last residue. The order of the fields is J gene, V gene, CDR3 protein.

>TRBJ2-7|TRBV30
CAWSISYEQYF
>TRBJ2-7|TRBV25-1
CASSADSSYEQYF
>TRBJ2-7|TRBV11-1
CASSSPPGAYEQYF
>TRBJ2-7|TRBV28
CASSSHTGRGASYEQYF
>TRBJ2-7|TRBV7-2
CASSPRTGGFYEQYF
>TRBJ2-7|TRBV6-6
CASTPADRVDEQYF
>TRBJ1-5|TRBV6-5
CASSYSGYGSNQPQHF
>TRBJ2-5|TRBV27
CASSPRGGKETQYF
>TRBJ1-3|TRBV28
CASSIGNTIYF
>TRBJ2-5|TRBV2
CASSRLAETQYF
>TRBJ2-1|TRBV7-8
CASSLRINEQFF
>TRBJ2-1|TRBV7-7
CASSRLADNEQFF
>TRBJ1-2|TRBV19
CASTTGLPGDGYTF
>TRBJ2-7|TRBV19
CASSTATGFVVEQYF
>TRBJ1-3|TRBV2
CASSEGQTLSIYF
>TRBJ1-1|TRBV28
CASSRGQGQGTEAFF
>TRBJ1-6|TRBV10-3
CAISESPGGINPLHF